The 2 T cell receptor beta chains in this list originate from one sample, sequenced in a study of T-cell reconstitution after alpha-beta-depleted transplantation in children. Preparation of the TCRbeta library used unique molecular identifiers. Via MiXCR, TCRdb re-called the PCR reads, giving one row per CDR3 protein. The sample consists of approximately 110,000 distinct CDR3 sequences, 23% of them appearing once. The sample in question was PBMCs, mostly from graft donor cells, obtained 180 days after TCRalphabeta/CD19-depleted stem cell transplant. The receptors derive from a male patient aged 2-9 years who had a stem cell transplant for chronic granulomatous disease, so the T cells may come from the graft donor.

Only a few counts were recorded for this clonotype. CDR3 DNA: TGTGCCATCAGTGAGGGGGGGTGGAATCAGCCCCAGCATTTT. This gives the protein CAISEGGWNQPQHF. This sequence joins TRBV10-3 and TRBJ1-5, with D possibly TRBD1 on 5 matching bases. The CDR3 is made up of 14 amino acids. The ends were cut back, 2 bases at V and 4 bases at J, with 9 bases in the middle. The germline gives CDR1 ENHRY, CDR2 SYGVKD.

CDR3 DNA: TGTGCCAGCTCGGGAGGATACACCGGGGAGCTGTTTTTT. Translating gives CASSGGYTGELFF. The chain combines TRBV12-3 or TRBV12-4 with TRBJ2-2; 7 bases are a match to TRBD2. V shed 8 bases and J 3 bases; nucleotides not matched to a gene: 3. The CDR3 extends over 13 amino acids.